This is a list of T cell receptor beta chains from one sample in a study of T cell repertoires in cytomegalovirus infection. TCRdb passed the reads through MiXCR, listing each CDR3 protein once. Counted here are 50,000 or so distinct CDR3 sequences, approximately 19% occurring once; the ten biggest clones make up about 48%. The antigens these receptors bind are not known. The sample in question was CD8+ T cells from cultured PBMCs, obtained from culture after CMV antigen stimulation. The receptors stem from a human donor in good health (CMV status not recorded). Some clones in this sample may be carry-over from other donors' samples. The CDR3 runs from the conserved cysteine through the conserved F or W. Fields, in order: J gene, V gene, clone size, D gene, CDR3 protein, CDR3 DNA. The D gene is left open where the match is weak. A row's size may be missing; if present it is once, few, many or a size class.

TRBJ1-5 TRBV6-2/TRBV6-3 many TRBD1 CASSYDRGRSGNQPQHF TGTGCCAGCAGTTATGACAGGGGGCGGAGTGGAAATCAGCCCCAGCATTTT
TRBJ1-4 TRBV7-9 many NA CASSLEVEREKLFF TGTGCCAGCAGCTTAGAGGTAGAAAGAGAAAAACTGTTTTTT
TRBJ1-5 TRBV7-8 many NA CASSLEGRLSDQPQHF TGTGCCAGCAGCTTAGAGGGGCGTTTAAGCGATCAGCCCCAGCATTTT
TRBJ2-1 TRBV27 many TRBD2 CASSRGGVTNNEQFF TGTGCCAGCAGCCGGGGGGGGGTTACAAACAATGAGCAGTTCTTC
TRBJ1-1 TRBV7-2 many NA CASSEAPNTEAFF TGTGCCAGCAGCGAGGCTCCGAACACTGAAGCTTTCTTT
TRBJ2-2 TRBV4-2 once TRBD2 CASTGGGANTGELFF TGTGCCAGCACGGGGGGGGGGGCCAACACCGGGGAGCTGTTTTTT
TRBJ2-1 TRBV7-6 many TRBD1 CASGQGADNEQFF TGTGCCAGCGGACAGGGGGCAGACAATGAGCAGTTCTTC
TRBJ2-7 TRBV6-2/TRBV6-3 few NA CASSYSSFAPPSYEQYF TGTGCCAGCAGTTACTCGTCGTTCGCCCCGCCTTCCTACGAGCAGTACTTC
TRBJ1-3 TRBV4-1 NA NA CASSPHEGQGRNTIYF TGCGCCAGCAGCCCCCACGAAGGGCAGGGACGGAACACCATATATTTT
TRBJ1-2 TRBV7-8 medium-sized TRBD1 CASSRQGPRGHHYGYTF TGTGCCAGCAGCCGACAAGGGCCGAGGGGGCACCACTATGGCTACACCTTC
TRBJ1-1 TRBV7-9 many NA CASSSGVNTEAFF TGTGCCAGCAGTTCAGGGGTGAACACTGAAGCTTTCTTT
TRBJ1-1 TRBV7-3 many TRBD1 CASSPGQGMDTEAFF TGTGCCAGCAGCCCCGGACAGGGAATGGACACTGAAGCTTTCTTT
TRBJ1-1 TRBV28 many TRBD1 CASSSGTGVKNTEAFF TGTGCCAGCAGTTCGGGGACAGGGGTTAAGAACACTGAAGCTTTCTTT
TRBJ2-1 TRBV11-2 few TRBD2 CASSYPSGGANSYNEQFF TGTGCCAGCAGCTATCCTAGCGGTGGGGCGAATAGCTACAATGAGCAGTTCTTC
TRBJ1-1 TRBV11-3 many NA CASSLGRGSEAFF TGTGCCAGCAGCTTGGGGAGGGGTAGTGAAGCTTTCTTT
TRBJ2-1 TRBV12-3/TRBV12-4 medium-sized TRBD1 CASSSSGTANEQFF TGTGCCAGCAGTTCGAGTGGGACAGCCAATGAGCAGTTCTTC
TRBJ2-3 TRBV20-1 NA NA CSVWADESDTQYF TGCAGTGTTTGGGCCGATGAGTCAGATACGCAGTATTTT
TRBJ2-2 TRBV7-3 many TRBD1 CASSSTGGTGELFF TGTGCCAGCAGCTCGACAGGGGGCACCGGGGAGCTGTTTTTT
TRBJ2-2 TRBV11-2 few NA CASSLDFAGELFF TGTGCCAGCAGCTTGGACTTCGCCGGGGAGCTGTTTTTT
TRBJ1-4 TRBV4-2 few NA CASSQVQGSANEKLFF TGTGCCAGCAGCCAAGTTCAGGGTTCGGCTAATGAAAAACTGTTTTTT
TRBJ1-2 TRBV5-4 NA TRBD1 CASSTQGAGYGYTF TGTGCCAGCAGCACACAGGGGGCGGGCTATGGCTACACCTTC